What follows are 13 T cell receptor beta chains derived from one specimen sequenced in a study of blood T cell repertoires in COVID-19. Libraries were prepared by immunoSEQ multiplex PCR; TCRdb keeps only in-frame clonotypes and omits some of them. The sample holds 99,000 or so clones, just under 85% seen once. The sample was peripheral blood. Receptor source: a woman over 75 with active or convalescent COVID-19.

The J gene is TRBJ1-2, the V gene TRBV7-8, with D hard to call. The V end lost 1 base, the J end lost 4 bases, and 7 bases lay between the germline ends. The CDR3 loop spans 13 amino acids. Germline V gene data show CDR1 as SGHVS and CDR2 as FQNEAQ. CDR3: CASSLEWSYGYTF. The CDR3 DNA reads TGTGCCAGCAGCTTAGAATGGAGCTATGGCTACACCTTC.

The chain is built from TRBV28 and TRBJ2-7, with 8 nucleotides matching TRBD1. CDR3 length equals 15 residues. In germline, CDR1 is MDHEN, CDR2 SYDVKM. With 7 bases clipped from V and 2 bases from J, the junction kept 10 bases outside the gene matches. In nucleotides, the CDR3 is TGTGCCAGCACCCAGGACAGGGTTTCCGCCTACGAGCAGTACTTC. Its protein product is CASTQDRVSAYEQYF.

The chain joins TRBV11-2 to TRBJ1-2; 11 bases agree with TRBD1. V shed 6 bases, J shed 1 base, and the junction held 13 bases outside the gene matches. Germline V gene data show CDR1 as SGHAT and CDR2 as FQNNGV. The CDR3 consists of 18 residues. The CDR3 DNA is TGTGCCAGCAGATCGGGCCTATGGACAGGGGGCCTTAACTATGGCTACACCTTC. Translated: CASRSGLWTGGLNYGYTF.

This clone occurred a few times. The chain carries TRBV10-2 and TRBJ1-1; no definite D call. The CDR3 contains 14 residues. Germline V gene lookup returns CDR1 WSHSY and CDR2 SAAADI. The V gene lost 5 bases and the J gene lost 0 bases, with 10 bases spanning the gap. Here the CDR3 DNA reads TGCGCCAGCAGTCAACAGACTATGAACACTGAAGCTTTCTTT. Translated, it gives CASSQQTMNTEAFF.

V gene TRBV7-8 combines with J gene TRBJ1-6, with 9 nucleotides matching TRBD1. V dropped 5 bases and J dropped 7; count of bases not matched to a gene: 6. The CDR3 has 15 amino acids. Germline V lookup: CDR1 SGHVS, CDR2 FQNEAQ. The CDR3 protein is CASSAGDRDNSPLHF. CDR3 bases: TGTGCCAGCAGCGCGGGGGACAGGGACAATTCACCCCTCCACTTT.

The chain carries TRBV3-1 (or the pseudogene TRBV3-2) and TRBJ2-5; D gene ambiguous. V shed 4 bases and J shed 5 bases, with 17 bases lying between them. This CDR3 is built from 15 residues. Germline CDR1 and CDR2: LGHDT and YNNKEL (reference sequence). CDR3 amino acids: CASSLQRDSTETQYF. In DNA form, the CDR3 reads TGTGCCAGCAGCCTTCAACGCGACTCCACGGAGACCCAGTACTTC.

Ten or more counts support this clone. This sequence joins TRBV28 and TRBJ2-7, with TRBD2 matching over 12 bases. This CDR3 spans 13 amino acids. The V gene end was trimmed by 7 bases and the J gene end by 6 bases; junction bases not matched to a gene: 4. Germline-derived CDR1 and CDR2 are MDHEN and SYDVKM. The CDR3 loop reads CASNLAGGGEQYF. CDR3 DNA: TGTGCCAGCAACCTAGCGGGAGGGGGCGAGCAGTACTTC.

V and J are TRBV19 and TRBJ1-2; 10 bases agree with TRBD1. This CDR3 is 15 amino acids long. CDR1 LNHDA and CDR2 SQIVND come from the germline V gene (reference sequence). J was trimmed by 2 bases and V by 0 bases; bases with no gene match: 0. The CDR3 bases are TGTGCCAGTAGTATAGAGGGACAGGGGAACTATGGCTACACCTTC. It translates to CASSIEGQGNYGYTF.

The rearrangement joins TRBV29-1 to TRBJ1-3; 9 bases map to TRBD1. The CDR3 has 18 amino acids. V trimming: 1 base; J trimming: 0 bases; junction bases outside the gene matches: 10. Germline V gene data show CDR1 as SQVTM and CDR2 as ANQGSEA. The CDR3 loop is CSVEGGGDRDSSGNTIYF. CDR3 in DNA: TGCAGCGTTGAAGGTGGAGGGGACAGGGACAGCTCTGGAAACACCATATATTTT.

V and J are TRBV5-1 and TRBJ2-7; tentatively, D is TRBD1 (8 bases). V gave up 0 bases and J gave up 11 bases, with 15 bases separating them. CDR1 is SGHRS and CDR2 is YFSETQ in the germline V gene. This CDR3 has 13 residues. This CDR3 is CASSLEQGGKKYF. CDR3 in DNA: TGCGCCAGCAGCTTGGAACAGGGGGGGAAGAAGTACTTC. Together with reference TRBV5-1 and TRBJ2-7, the CDR3 gives the full variable domain: KAGVTQTPRYLIKTRGQQVTLSCSPISGHRSVSWYQQTPGQGLQFLFEYFSETQRNKGNFPGRFSGRQFSNSRSEMNVSTLELGDSALYLCASSLEQGGKKYFGPGTRLTVT.

V gene TRBV7-6 combines with J gene TRBJ2-3, with D perhaps matching TRBD1 (6 bases). CDR1 and CDR2 from the germline V gene are SGHVS and FNYEAQ. V gave up 1 base and J gave up 5 bases, with 19 bases separating them. The CDR3 extends over 17 amino acids. CDR3 DNA: TGTGCCAGCAGCTTAGAATTCGGGCAGGGGACCGAAGATACGCAGTATTTT. Amino acid sequence: CASSLEFGQGTEDTQYF.

The rearrangement joins TRBV5-1 to TRBJ2-3; 14 nucleotides line up with TRBD2. Trimming cost V 3 bases and J 1 base; bases outside gene matches: 7. Germline V gives CDR1 SGHRS, CDR2 YFSETQ. The CDR3 covers 18 residues. The CDR3 loop reads CASSYGTSGSLGTDTQYF. The DNA for the CDR3 is TGCGCCAGCAGCTACGGGACTAGCGGGAGCCTGGGCACAGATACGCAGTATTTT.

The V and J genes are TRBV11-2 and TRBJ1-1; 8 nucleotides agree with TRBD1. CDR1 SGHAT and CDR2 FQNNGV come from the germline V gene. There are 11 residues in the CDR3. Germline trimming cut 4 bases from V and 13 bases from J; bases unmatched to any gene: 5. Written as DNA, the CDR3 is TGTGCCAGCAGCTCTACAGGGGGGGGTTTCTTT. It yields the protein CASSSTGGGFF.